This T cell receptor (beta chain) appears in the sequencing data of a study of T cell responses to AZD1222 COVID-19 vaccine. Some clones are missing from TCRdb's copy, which holds only in-frame ones; the method was immunoSEQ multiplex PCR. Of some 150,000 clones listed, 75% to 85% are singletons. V gave up 3 bases and J gave up 7 bases, with 20 bases separating them. The germline V gene has CDR1 SGHRS and CDR2 YFSETQ. The CDR3 has 17 residues. This clonotype was obtained from an adult in good health. The gene calls are TRBV5-1 and TRBJ1-6, with D maybe TRBD1 (5 bases). The specimen was peripheral blood, collected on day 0 of MenACWY control vaccination. CDR3 coding DNA: TGCGCCAGCAGCTCCGTCCCCGGAGGGGACCTGAATTCACCCCTCCACTTT. Its protein is CASSSVPGGDLNSPLHF.